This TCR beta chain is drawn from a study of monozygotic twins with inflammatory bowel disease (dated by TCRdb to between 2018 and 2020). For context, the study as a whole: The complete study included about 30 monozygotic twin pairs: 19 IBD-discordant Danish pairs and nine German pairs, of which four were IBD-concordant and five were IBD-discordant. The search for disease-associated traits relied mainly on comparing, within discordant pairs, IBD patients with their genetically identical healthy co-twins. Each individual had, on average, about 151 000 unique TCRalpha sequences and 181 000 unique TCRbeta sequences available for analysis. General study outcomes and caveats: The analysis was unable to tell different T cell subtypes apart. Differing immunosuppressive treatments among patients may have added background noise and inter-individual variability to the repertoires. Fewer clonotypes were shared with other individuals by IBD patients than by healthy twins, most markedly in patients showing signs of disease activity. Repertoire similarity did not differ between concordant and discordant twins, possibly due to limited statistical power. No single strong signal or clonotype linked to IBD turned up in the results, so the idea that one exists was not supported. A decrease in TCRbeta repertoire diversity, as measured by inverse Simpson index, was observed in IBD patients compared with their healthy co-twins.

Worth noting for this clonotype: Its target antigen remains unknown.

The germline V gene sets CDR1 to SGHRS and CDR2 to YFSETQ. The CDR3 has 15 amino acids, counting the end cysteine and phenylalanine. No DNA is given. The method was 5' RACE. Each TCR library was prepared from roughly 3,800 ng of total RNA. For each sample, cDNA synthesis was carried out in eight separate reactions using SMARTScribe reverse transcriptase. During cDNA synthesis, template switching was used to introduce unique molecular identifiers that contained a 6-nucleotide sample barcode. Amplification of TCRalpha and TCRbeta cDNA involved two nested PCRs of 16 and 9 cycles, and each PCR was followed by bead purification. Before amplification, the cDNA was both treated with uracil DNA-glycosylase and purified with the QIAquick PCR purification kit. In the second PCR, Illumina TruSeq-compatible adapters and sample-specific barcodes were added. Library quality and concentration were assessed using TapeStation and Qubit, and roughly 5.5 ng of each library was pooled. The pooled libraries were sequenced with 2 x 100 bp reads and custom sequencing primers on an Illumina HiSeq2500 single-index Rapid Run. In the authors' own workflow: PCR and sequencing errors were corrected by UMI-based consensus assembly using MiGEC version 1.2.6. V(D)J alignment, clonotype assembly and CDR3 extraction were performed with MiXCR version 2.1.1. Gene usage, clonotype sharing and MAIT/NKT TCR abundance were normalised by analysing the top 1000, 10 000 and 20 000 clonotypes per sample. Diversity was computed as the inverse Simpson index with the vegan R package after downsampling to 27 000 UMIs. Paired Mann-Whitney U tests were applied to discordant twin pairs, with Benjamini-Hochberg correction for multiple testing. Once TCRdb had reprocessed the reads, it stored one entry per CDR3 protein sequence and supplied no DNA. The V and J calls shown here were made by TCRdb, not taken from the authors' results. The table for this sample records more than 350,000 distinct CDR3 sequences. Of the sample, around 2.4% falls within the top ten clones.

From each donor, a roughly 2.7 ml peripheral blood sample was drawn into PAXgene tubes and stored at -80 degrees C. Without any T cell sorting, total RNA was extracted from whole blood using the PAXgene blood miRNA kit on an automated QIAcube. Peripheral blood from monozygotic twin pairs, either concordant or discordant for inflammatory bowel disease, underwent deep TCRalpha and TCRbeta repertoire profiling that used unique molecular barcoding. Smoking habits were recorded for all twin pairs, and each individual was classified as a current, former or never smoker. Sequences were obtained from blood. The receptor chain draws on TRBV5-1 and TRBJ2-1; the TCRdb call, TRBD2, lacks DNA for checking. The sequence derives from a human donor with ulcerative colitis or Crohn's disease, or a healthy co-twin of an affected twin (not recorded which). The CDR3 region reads CASSLGEGTYNEQFF.